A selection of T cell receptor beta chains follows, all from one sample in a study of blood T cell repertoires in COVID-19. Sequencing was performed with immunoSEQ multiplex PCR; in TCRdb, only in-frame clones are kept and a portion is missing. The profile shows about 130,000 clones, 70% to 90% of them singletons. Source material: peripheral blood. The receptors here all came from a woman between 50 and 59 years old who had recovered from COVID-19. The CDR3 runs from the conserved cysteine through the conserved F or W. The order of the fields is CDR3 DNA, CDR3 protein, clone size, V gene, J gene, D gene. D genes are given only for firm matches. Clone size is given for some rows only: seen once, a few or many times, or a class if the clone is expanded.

CDR3nt: TGTGCCAGCAGCTTGTTGTCTAGATCTCCTAACTATGGCTACACCTTC
CDR3aa: CASSLLSRSPNYGYTF
abundance: -
v_gene: TRBV5-6
j_gene: TRBJ1-2
d_gene: -

CDR3nt: TGCAGCGCCCGGACTGGCCCACGGGTTGACGAGCAGTACTTC
CDR3aa: CSARTGPRVDEQYF
abundance: -
v_gene: TRBV29-1
j_gene: TRBJ2-7
d_gene: -

CDR3nt: TGTGCCAGCAGTTTAACCGGGACAGGGGGTGAAAAACTGTTTTTT
CDR3aa: CASSLTGTGGEKLFF
abundance: -
v_gene: TRBV27
j_gene: TRBJ1-4
d_gene: TRBD1

CDR3nt: TGTGCCAGCAGCCAAGAAGGCGGGGCAGCCTGGGGTGAGCAGTACTTC
CDR3aa: CASSQEGGAAWGEQYF
abundance: -
v_gene: TRBV4-2
j_gene: TRBJ2-7
d_gene: -

CDR3nt: TGTGCCAGCAGTGAGCGGGGGGTCAGTTACACTGAAGCTTTCTTT
CDR3aa: CASSERGVSYTEAFF
abundance: -
v_gene: TRBV2
j_gene: TRBJ1-1
d_gene: -

CDR3nt: TGTGCCAGCAGCGGACAAACCGGGACAAGAGGGACCCAGTACTTC
CDR3aa: CASSGQTGTRGTQYF
abundance: -
v_gene: TRBV9
j_gene: TRBJ2-5
d_gene: -

CDR3nt: TGTGCCAGCAGCTACGCGGGGGTCAACCAGTTCTTC
CDR3aa: CASSYAGVNQFF
abundance: -
v_gene: TRBV5-8
j_gene: TRBJ2-1
d_gene: TRBD2

CDR3nt: TGTGCCAGTAGTTCGAGGGTGAATTCCTTGCAGCCCCAGCATTTT
CDR3aa: CASSSRVNSLQPQHF
abundance: -
v_gene: TRBV19
j_gene: TRBJ1-5
d_gene: -

CDR3nt: TGCGCCAGCAGTTGGATCAGTGTGGGGACAGGGACCCAGCAGTACTTC
CDR3aa: CASSWISVGTGTQQYF
abundance: -
v_gene: TRBV5-1
j_gene: TRBJ2-7
d_gene: TRBD1

CDR3nt: TGTGCCAGCTCACCGGGACTAGCGGAGACCCAGTACTTC
CDR3aa: CASSPGLAETQYF
abundance: -
v_gene: TRBV18
j_gene: TRBJ2-5
d_gene: TRBD2

CDR3nt: TGTGCCAGCTCACTAGCGGGAGGTTATCATGAGCAGTTCTTC
CDR3aa: CASSLAGGYHEQFF
abundance: once
v_gene: TRBV18
j_gene: TRBJ2-1
d_gene: TRBD2

CDR3nt: TGTGCCAGCAGCTTGATTGGGACAGGGGGAGAGACCCAGTACTTC
CDR3aa: CASSLIGTGGETQYF
abundance: -
v_gene: TRBV5-4
j_gene: TRBJ2-5
d_gene: TRBD1

CDR3nt: TGTGCCAGTAGTCCCCGACAGGGGTCCTACGAGCAGTACTTC
CDR3aa: CASSPRQGSYEQYF
abundance: once
v_gene: TRBV19
j_gene: TRBJ2-7
d_gene: TRBD1

CDR3nt: TGTGCCAGCAGCCAAGATACTAGCGGGGGGTGGCGTGGTGAGCAGTTCTTC
CDR3aa: CASSQDTSGGWRGEQFF
abundance: -
v_gene: TRBV3-1/TRBV3-2
j_gene: TRBJ2-1
d_gene: TRBD2